The present T cell receptor beta chain was sequenced within a study of blood T cell repertoires in COVID-19. Study summary: Italy, Spain and the United States were the sources of the convalescent and acute COVID-19 samples.

Sequenced by immunoSEQ multiplex PCR; TCRdb stores in-frame clones only, minus some. The repertoire holds more than 70,000 clones, with 82% as singletons. CDR1 and CDR2 (germline): LNHDA, SQIVND (reference sequence). Trimming took 4 bases from V and 5 from J; bases not matched to a gene: 3. The CDR3 extends over 13 amino acids. The J gene is TRBJ2-7, the V gene TRBV19; 9 bases agree with TRBD1. The sequenced sample consisted of peripheral blood. The TCR comes from a woman between 70 and 85 years old with acute or convalescent COVID-19. CDR3 amino acids: CASSTRDRDEQYF. DNA of the CDR3: TGTGCCAGTAGTACCCGGGACAGGGACGAGCAGTACTTC.